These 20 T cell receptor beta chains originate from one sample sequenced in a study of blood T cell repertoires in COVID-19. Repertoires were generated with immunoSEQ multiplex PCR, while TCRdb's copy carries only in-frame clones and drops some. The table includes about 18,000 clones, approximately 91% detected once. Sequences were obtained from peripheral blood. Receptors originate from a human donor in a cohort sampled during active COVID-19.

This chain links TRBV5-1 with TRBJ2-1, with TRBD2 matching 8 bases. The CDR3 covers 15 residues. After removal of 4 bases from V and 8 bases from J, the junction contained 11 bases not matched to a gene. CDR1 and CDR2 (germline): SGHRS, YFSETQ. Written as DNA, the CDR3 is TGCGCCAGCAGCAAAAGCGGGGGCCGGCCCTATGAGCAGTTCTTC. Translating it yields CASSKSGGRPYEQFF.

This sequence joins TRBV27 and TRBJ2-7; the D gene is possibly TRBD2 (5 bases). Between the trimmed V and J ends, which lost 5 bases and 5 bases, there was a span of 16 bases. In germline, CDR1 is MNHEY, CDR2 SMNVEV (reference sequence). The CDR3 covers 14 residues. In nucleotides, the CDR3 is TGTGCCAGCAGTCTCGGGAATCCTTTGGACGAGCAGTACTTC. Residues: CASSLGNPLDEQYF.

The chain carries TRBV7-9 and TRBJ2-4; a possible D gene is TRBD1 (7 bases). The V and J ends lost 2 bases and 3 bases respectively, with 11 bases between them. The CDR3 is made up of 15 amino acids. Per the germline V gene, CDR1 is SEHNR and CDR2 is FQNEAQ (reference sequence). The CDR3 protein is CASSLSGGGKNIQYF. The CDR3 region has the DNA TGTGCCAGCAGCTTATCAGGGGGAGGCAAAAACATTCAGTACTTC.

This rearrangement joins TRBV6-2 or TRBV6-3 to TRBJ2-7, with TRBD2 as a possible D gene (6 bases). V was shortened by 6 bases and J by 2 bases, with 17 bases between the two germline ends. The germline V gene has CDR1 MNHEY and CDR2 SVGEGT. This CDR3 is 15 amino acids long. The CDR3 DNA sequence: TGTGCCAGCAGCCCCCCGACCGGGAGACCCTACGAGCAGTACTTC. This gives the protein CASSPPTGRPYEQYF.

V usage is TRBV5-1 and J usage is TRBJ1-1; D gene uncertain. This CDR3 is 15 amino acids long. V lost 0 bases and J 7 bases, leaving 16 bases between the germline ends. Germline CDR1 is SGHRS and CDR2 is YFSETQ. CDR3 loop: CASSLGGDVVGEAFF. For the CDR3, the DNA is TGCGCCAGCAGCTTGGGAGGCGATGTTGTTGGTGAAGCTTTCTTT. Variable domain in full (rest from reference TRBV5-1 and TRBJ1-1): KAGVTQTPRYLIKTRGQQVTLSCSPISGHRSVSWYQQTPGQGLQFLFEYFSETQRNKGNFPGRFSGRQFSNSRSEMNVSTLELGDSALYLCASSLGGDVVGEAFFGQGTRLTVV.

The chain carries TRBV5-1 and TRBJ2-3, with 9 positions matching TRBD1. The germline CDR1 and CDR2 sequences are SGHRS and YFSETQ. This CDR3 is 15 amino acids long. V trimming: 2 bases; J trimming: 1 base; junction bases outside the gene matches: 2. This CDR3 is CASSFGTGRTDTQYF. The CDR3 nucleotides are TGCGCCAGCAGCTTCGGGACAGGGCGCACAGATACGCAGTATTTT. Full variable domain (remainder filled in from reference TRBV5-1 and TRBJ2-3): KAGVTQTPRYLIKTRGQQVTLSCSPISGHRSVSWYQQTPGQGLQFLFEYFSETQRNKGNFPGRFSGRQFSNSRSEMNVSTLELGDSALYLCASSFGTGRTDTQYFGPGTRLTVL.

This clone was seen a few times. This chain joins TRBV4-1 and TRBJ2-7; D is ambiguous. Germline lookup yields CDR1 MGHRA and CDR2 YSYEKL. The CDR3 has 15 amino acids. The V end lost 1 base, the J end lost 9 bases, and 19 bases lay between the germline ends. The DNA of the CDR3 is TGCGCCAGCAGCCAAGTCCAGGTCGCTCGCCGATGGCAGTACTTC. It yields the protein CASSQVQVARRWQYF.

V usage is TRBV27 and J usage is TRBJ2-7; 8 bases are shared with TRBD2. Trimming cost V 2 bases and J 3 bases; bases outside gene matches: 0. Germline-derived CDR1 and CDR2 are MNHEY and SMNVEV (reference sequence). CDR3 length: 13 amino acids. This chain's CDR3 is CASSLLAGYEQYF. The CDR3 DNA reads TGTGCCAGCAGTTTACTAGCGGGCTACGAGCAGTACTTC.

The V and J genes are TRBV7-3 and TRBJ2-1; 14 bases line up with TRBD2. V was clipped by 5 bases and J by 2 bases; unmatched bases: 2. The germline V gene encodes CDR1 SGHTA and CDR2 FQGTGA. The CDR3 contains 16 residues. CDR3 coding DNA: TGTGCCAGCAGCCGGACTAGCGGGAGGACCTACAATGAGCAGTTCTTC. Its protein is CASSRTSGRTYNEQFF.

CDR3 in DNA: TGTGCCAGCAGCTTAGCCCAGCGGGAAAAACTGTTTTTT. Protein: CASSLAQREKLFF. The rearrangement joins TRBV7-2 to TRBJ1-4; D is unresolved. This CDR3 region has 13 residues. Trimming pared 0 bases from V and 8 bases from J, leaving 7 bases between. The germline V gene encodes CDR1 SGHTA and CDR2 FQGNSA.

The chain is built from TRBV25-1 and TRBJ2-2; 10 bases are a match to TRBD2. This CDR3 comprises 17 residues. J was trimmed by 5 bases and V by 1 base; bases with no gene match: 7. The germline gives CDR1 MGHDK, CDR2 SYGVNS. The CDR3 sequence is CASSEFEREGRTGELFF. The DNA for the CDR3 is TGTGCCAGCAGTGAATTCGAGCGGGAGGGCCGAACCGGGGAGCTGTTTTTT.

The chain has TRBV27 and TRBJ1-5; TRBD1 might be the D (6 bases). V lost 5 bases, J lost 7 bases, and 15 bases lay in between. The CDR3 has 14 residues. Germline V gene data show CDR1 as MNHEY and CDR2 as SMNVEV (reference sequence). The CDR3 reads CASSPHRETQPQHF. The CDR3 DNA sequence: TGTGCCAGCAGTCCCCACAGGGAGACCCAGCCCCAGCATTTT.

The DNA for the CDR3 is TGTGCCTCCGCGTCTATTTACTATGGCTACACCTTC. This encodes CASASIYYGYTF. V gene TRBV30 combines with J gene TRBJ1-2, with D unresolved. V lost 7 bases, J lost 3 bases, and 12 bases lay in between. The CDR3 is 12 amino acids. Germline CDR1 is GTSNPN and CDR2 is SVGIG (reference sequence).

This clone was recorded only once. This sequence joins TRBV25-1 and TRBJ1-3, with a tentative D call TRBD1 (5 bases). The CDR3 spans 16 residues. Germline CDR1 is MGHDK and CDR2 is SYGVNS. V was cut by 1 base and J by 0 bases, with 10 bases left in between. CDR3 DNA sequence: TGTGCCAGCAGTGAATGGGGCAGTGCCTCTGGAAACACCATATATTTT. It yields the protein CASSEWGSASGNTIYF.

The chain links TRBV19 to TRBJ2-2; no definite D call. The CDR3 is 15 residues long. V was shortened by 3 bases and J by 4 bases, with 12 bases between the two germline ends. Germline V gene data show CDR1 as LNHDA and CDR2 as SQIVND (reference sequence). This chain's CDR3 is CASSIKVGGTGELFF. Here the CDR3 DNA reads TGTGCCAGTAGTATTAAGGTCGGCGGCACCGGGGAGCTGTTTTTT.

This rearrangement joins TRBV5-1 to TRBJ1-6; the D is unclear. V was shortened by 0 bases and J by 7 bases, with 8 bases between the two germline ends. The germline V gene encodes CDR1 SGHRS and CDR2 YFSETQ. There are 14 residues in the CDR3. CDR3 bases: TGCGCCAGCAGCTTGGAACCGGGGAATTCACCCCTCCACTTT. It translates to CASSLEPGNSPLHF.

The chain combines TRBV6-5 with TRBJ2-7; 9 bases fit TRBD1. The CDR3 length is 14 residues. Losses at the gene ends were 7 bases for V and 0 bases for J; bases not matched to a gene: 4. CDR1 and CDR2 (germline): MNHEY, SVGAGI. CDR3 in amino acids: CASIRDRDSYEQYF. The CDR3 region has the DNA TGTGCCAGCATAAGGGACAGGGACTCCTACGAGCAGTACTTC.

The CDR3 region has the DNA TGTGCCAGCATCAGGACAGTGAGTAGCAATCAGCCCCAGCATTTT. Translating it yields CASIRTVSSNQPQHF. This chain links TRBV6-5 with TRBJ1-5; TRBD1 is a possible D gene (6 bases). The V gene's germline CDR1 is MNHEY and CDR2 SVGAGI. Trimming shortened V by 7 bases and J by 0 bases, and 13 bases separated the two germline ends. CDR3 size: 15 residues.

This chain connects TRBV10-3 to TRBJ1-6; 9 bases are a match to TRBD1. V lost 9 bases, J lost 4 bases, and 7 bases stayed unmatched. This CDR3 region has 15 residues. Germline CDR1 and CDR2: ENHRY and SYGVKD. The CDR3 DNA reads TGTGCCATGCGCTCCGGGACAGGGTATAATTCACCCCTCCACTTT. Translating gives CAMRSGTGYNSPLHF.

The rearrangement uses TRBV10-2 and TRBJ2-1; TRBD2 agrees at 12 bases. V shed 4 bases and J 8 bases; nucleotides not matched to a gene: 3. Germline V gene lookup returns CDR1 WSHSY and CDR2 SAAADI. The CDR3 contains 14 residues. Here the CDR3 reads CASSVGTSGHEQFF. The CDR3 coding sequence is TGCGCCAGCAGTGTTGGGACTAGCGGGCATGAGCAGTTCTTC.